This TCR beta chain comes out of a study of shared clonotypes between healthy human individuals. In the study overall: Three plates each covered CD4 naive and memory; CD8 naive two, CD8 memory one.

About this clone itself: Its antigen is undetermined.

Study-level results: Clonotype sharing across four donors was observed for around 4.8% of naive CD4 clonotypes. Among non-shared clonotypes, generation probabilities were lower than among those shared by all four donors.

The data were produced by immunoSEQ multiplex PCR, yet TCRdb's version contains in-frame clones alone and is incomplete. This table has roughly 2.5 million clones, just over 90% appearing once. Germline V gives CDR1 MDHEN, CDR2 SYDVKM. This CDR3 comprises 13 residues. Trimming cost V 10 bases and J 7 bases; bases outside gene matches: 4. The specimen sequenced was naive CD4+ T cells sorted from blood. Indicated subset: CD45RA+ positively selected. This receptor was identified in a man aged 18 to 29 in good health. This sequence joins TRBV28 and TRBJ2-1, with 13 bases lining up with TRBD2. The DNA for the CDR3 is TGTGCCACCACTAGCGGGGGGGCGAATGAGCAGTTCTTC. Its protein is CATTSGGANEQFF.